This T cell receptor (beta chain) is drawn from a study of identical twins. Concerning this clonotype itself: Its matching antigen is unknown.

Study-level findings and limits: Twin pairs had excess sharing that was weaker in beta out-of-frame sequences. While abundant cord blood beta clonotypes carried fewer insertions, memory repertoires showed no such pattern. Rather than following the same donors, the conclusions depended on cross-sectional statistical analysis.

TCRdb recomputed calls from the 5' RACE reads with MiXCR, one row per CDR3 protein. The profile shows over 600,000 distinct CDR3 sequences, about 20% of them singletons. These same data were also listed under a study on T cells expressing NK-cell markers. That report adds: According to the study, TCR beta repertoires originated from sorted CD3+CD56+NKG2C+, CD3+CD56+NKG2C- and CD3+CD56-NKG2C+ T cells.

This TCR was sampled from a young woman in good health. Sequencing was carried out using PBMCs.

CDR3 sequence (DNA): TGTGCCAGCAGTGAAGGAGAATTCTCCTACAATGAGCAGTTCTTC. Translation gives CASSEGEFSYNEQFF. The J gene is TRBJ2-1, the V gene TRBV7-2; D unclear. The CDR3 sequence is 15 residues long. Trimming left V 6 bases short and J 0 bases short, with 12 bases between. Germline assignment: CDR1 SGHTA and CDR2 FQGNSA. Based on the CDR3 plus reference TRBV7-2 and TRBJ2-1, the full variable domain is GAGVSQSPSNKVTEKGKDVELRCDPISGHTALYWYRQSLGQGLEFLIYFQGNSAPDKSGLPSDRFSAERTGGSVSTLTIQRTQQEDSAVYLCASSEGEFSYNEQFFGPGTRLTVL.